What follows is one TCR beta chain and its context. The multiple sclerosis controls were treatment-naive patients, and their relapsing-remitting disease was stable or active. Negative magnetic isolation gave CD8+ and CD4+ cells; FACS enriched CD8+ TEMRA. These data originate in a study of CD8 T cells in Susac syndrome. The V and J ends lost 4 bases and 3 bases respectively, with 19 bases between them. From germline, CDR1 is SGHVS and CDR2 FQNEAQ. CDR3 length equals 17 residues. The RNA input was about 0.45 to 1 ug, and it was reverse transcribed with random hexamers. TCRdb analysed the immunoSEQ multiplex PCR reads with MiXCR anew, one entry per CDR3 protein. The sample lists hundreds of thousands of distinct CDR3 sequences, roughly 90% occurring once.

What was sequenced was CD8+ T cells from PBMCs. J is TRBJ1-5 and V is TRBV7-8; weak D call: TRBD1 (6 bases). The source is a human donor with multiple sclerosis. CDR3 sequence (DNA): TGTGCCAGCAGCTCCGCAGGGGCAGGGTTCGACAATCAGCCCCAGCATTTT. It yields the protein CASSSAGAGFDNQPQHF. Full variable domain (rest looked up from reference TRBV7-8 and TRBJ1-5): GAGVSQSPRYKVAKRGQDVALRCDPISGHVSLFWYQQALGQGPEFLTYFQNEAQLDKSGLPSDRFFAERPEGSVSTLKIQRTQQEDSAVYLCASSSAGAGFDNQPQHFGDGTRLSIL.